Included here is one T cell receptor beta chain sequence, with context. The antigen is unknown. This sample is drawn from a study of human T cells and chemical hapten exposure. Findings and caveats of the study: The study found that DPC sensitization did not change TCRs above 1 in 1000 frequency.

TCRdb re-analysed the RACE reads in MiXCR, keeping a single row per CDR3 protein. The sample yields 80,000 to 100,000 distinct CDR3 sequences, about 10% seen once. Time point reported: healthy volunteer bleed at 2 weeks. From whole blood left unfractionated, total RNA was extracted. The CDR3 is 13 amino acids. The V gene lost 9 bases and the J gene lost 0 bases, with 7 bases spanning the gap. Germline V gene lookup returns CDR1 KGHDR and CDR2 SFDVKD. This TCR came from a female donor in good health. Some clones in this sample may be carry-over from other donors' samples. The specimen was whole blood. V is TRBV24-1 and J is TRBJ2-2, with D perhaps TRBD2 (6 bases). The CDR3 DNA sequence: TGTGCCACCCGGGGGACGAACACCGGGGAGCTGTTTTTT. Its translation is CATRGTNTGELFF.